The 28 T cell receptor beta chains below all came from one sample that was sequenced in a study of Ad26.COV2.S vaccination and SARS-CoV-2 variants. Indicated treatment: 15 to 20 received Ad26.COV2.S at low or high dose, single or two shots; a few received placebo; per-sample allocation not given. Sampling was performed 63 days after the first vaccine or placebo injection. Method: immunoSEQ multiplex PCR; TCRdb's copy keeps in-frame clones and lacks some. The sample includes a few hundred thousand clones, around 90% seen only once; the top ten take more than 3.5%. The source material was peripheral blood, sampled in a trial of Ad26.COV2.S vaccine versus placebo. The source of these receptors is a person between 18 and 60 years old who received the Ad26.COV2.S COVID-19 vaccine or a placebo.

The chain has TRBV5-6 and TRBJ1-4, with D maybe TRBD1 (5 bases). The CDR3 runs to 17 residues. Germline CDR1 SGHDT, CDR2 YYEEEE. V dropped 0 bases and J dropped 4 bases, with 16 bases sitting between them. The CDR3 loop reads CASSLARLGGINEKLFF. The CDR3 nucleotides are TGTGCCAGCAGCTTGGCCAGACTGGGGGGTATTAATGAAAAACTGTTTTTT.

V and J are TRBV28 and TRBJ2-1, with 10 positions matching TRBD2. V shed 6 bases and J 7 bases; nucleotides not matched to a gene: 9. This CDR3 has 15 residues. Per germline, CDR1 MDHEN and CDR2 SYDVKM. The CDR3 sequence: CASSLLAGAGNEQFF. The CDR3 DNA follows: TGTGCCAGCAGCCTGCTAGCGGGAGCTGGAAATGAGCAGTTCTTC.

This rearrangement joins TRBV9 to TRBJ2-5; 11 nucleotides match TRBD2. Trimming at V came to 0 bases and at J to 5 bases, leaving 3 bases not matched to a gene. CDR1 is SGDLS, CDR2 YYNGEE, per germline. The CDR3 has 15 amino acids. The CDR3 is CASSVDSGRGETQYF. CDR3 nucleotide sequence: TGTGCCAGCAGCGTAGATAGCGGGAGGGGGGAGACCCAGTACTTC.

This clone was picked up one time. The chain has TRBV7-9 and TRBJ2-1, with 9 nucleotides matching TRBD2. This CDR3 has 14 residues. Germline trimming cut 1 base from V and 10 bases from J; bases unmatched to any gene: 5. The germline CDR1 and CDR2 sequences are SEHNR and FQNEAQ (reference sequence). The CDR3 here is CASSLGSGSTEQFF. The CDR3 DNA follows: TGTGCCAGCAGCTTAGGTAGCGGGAGTACAGAGCAGTTCTTC.

The V gene is TRBV2, the J gene TRBJ2-7, with D maybe TRBD1 (6 bases). This CDR3 has 13 residues. Germline assignment: CDR1 SNHLY and CDR2 FYNNEI. V dropped 6 bases and J dropped 7 bases, with 16 bases sitting between them. CDR3 in DNA: TGTGCCAGCAGGCGCACCAGTACAGGGGAGCAGTACTTC. This gives the protein CASRRTSTGEQYF. The full variable domain, rest sourced from reference TRBV2 and TRBJ2-7, is EPEVTQTPSHQVTQMGQEVILRCVPISNHLYFYWYRQILGQKVEFLVSFYNNEISEKSEIFDDQFSVERPDGSNFTLKIRSTKLEDSAMYFCASRRTSTGEQYFGPGTRLTVT.

The chain has TRBV29-1 and TRBJ2-7, with TRBD1 matching 11 bases. Germline V gene lookup returns CDR1 SQVTM and CDR2 ANQGSEA. V trimming: 7 bases; J trimming: 4 bases; junction bases outside the gene matches: 9. This CDR3 is 14 amino acids long. In DNA form, the CDR3 reads TGCAGCGCCGTCCCCCGGGACAGGGGGTACGAGCAGTACTTC. Its translation is CSAVPRDRGYEQYF.

The chain joins TRBV9 to TRBJ2-7; 9 nucleotides line up with TRBD2. Trimming cost V 3 bases and J 5 bases; bases outside gene matches: 3. The CDR3 contains 13 residues. Germline V lookup: CDR1 SGDLS, CDR2 YYNGEE. In DNA form, the CDR3 reads TGTGCCAGCAGCGAGGGACTAGCCCACGAGCAGTACTTC. It translates to CASSEGLAHEQYF.

This clone was seen a handful of times. This chain uses TRBV6-5 with TRBJ2-1, with 7 bases that match TRBD1. Germline loops: CDR1 MNHEY, CDR2 SVGAGI. Unmatched junction bases numbered 5, after V lost 2 bases and J lost 4 bases. CDR3 length: 15 amino acids. The CDR3, as DNA: TGTGCCAGCAGTTACGAGGGGGCACTTTACAATGAGCAGTTCTTC. Translation: CASSYEGALYNEQFF.

This chain uses TRBV7-9 with TRBJ2-3, with D possibly called TRBD1 or TRBD2 (5 bases each). V was shortened by 5 bases and J by 0 bases, with 12 bases between the two germline ends. The germline gives CDR1 SEHNR, CDR2 FQNEAQ (reference sequence). The CDR3 length is 15 residues. CDR3 nucleotides: TGTGCCAGCAGCACCGGGACGGTTAGCACAGATACGCAGTATTTT. It translates to CASSTGTVSTDTQYF.

This sequence joins TRBV7-2 and TRBJ1-6; perhaps TRBD1 as D (5 bases). This CDR3 has 15 amino acids. Deletions cut 1 base from V and 7 bases from J, with 11 bases between. Germline CDR1 and CDR2: SGHTA and FQGNSA. This CDR3 reads CASSLEGLGNSPLHF. The DNA for the CDR3 is TGTGCCAGCAGCTTAGAGGGGTTGGGGAATTCACCCCTCCACTTT. The variable domain in full, completed from reference TRBV7-2 and TRBJ1-6, reads GAGVSQSPSNKVTEKGKDVELRCDPISGHTALYWYRQSLGQGLEFLIYFQGNSAPDKSGLPSDRFSAERTGGSVSTLTIQRTQQEDSAVYLCASSLEGLGNSPLHFGNGTRLTVT.

V is TRBV7-9 and J is TRBJ1-2, with D tentatively TRBD1 (5 bases). The V and J ends lost 5 bases and 7 bases respectively, with 14 bases between them. This CDR3 comprises 13 residues. Looked up from germline, CDR1 is SEHNR and CDR2 is FQNEAQ (reference sequence). CDR3 sequence: CASSPSGWAGYTF. CDR3 DNA sequence: TGTGCCAGCAGCCCCTCAGGGTGGGCTGGCTACACCTTC.

This clone was seen a few times. This rearrangement joins TRBV10-3 to TRBJ2-2, with TRBD1 matching 9 bases. Germline V CDR1 and CDR2: ENHRY, SYGVKD. The CDR3 has 15 residues. The junction had 10 bases not matched to a gene; V was cut back by 10 bases and J by 4 bases. The CDR3: CATSPQGAPTGELFF. In nucleotides, the CDR3 is TGTGCCACATCCCCACAGGGGGCGCCCACCGGGGAGCTGTTTTTT.

The J gene is TRBJ2-4, the V gene TRBV28, with 7 bases that match TRBD2. Germline CDR1 is MDHEN and CDR2 is SYDVKM. This CDR3 contains 16 residues. V shed 6 bases and J 6 bases; nucleotides not matched to a gene: 14. As DNA, the CDR3 is TGTGCCAGCAGACCGGGGGGTTTCAACAAGGGAAACATTCAGTACTTC. This codes for CASRPGGFNKGNIQYF.

The genes are TRBV2 and TRBJ1-4, with D possibly matching TRBD1 (5 bases). V was cut by 8 bases and J by 5 bases, with 12 bases left in between. This CDR3 has 13 residues. CDR1 and CDR2 from the germline V gene are SNHLY and FYNNEI. The CDR3 sequence: CASGDRLNEKLFF. The CDR3 DNA reads TGTGCCAGCGGAGACAGATTAAATGAAAAACTGTTTTTT.

The V gene is TRBV7-9, the J gene TRBJ2-5; 8 bases line up with TRBD2. CDR3 length equals 17 residues. V gave up 3 bases and J gave up 0 bases; unmatched junction bases: 9. The germline gives CDR1 SEHNR, CDR2 FQNEAQ (reference sequence). The CDR3 DNA follows: TGTGCCAGCAGCTTTGAGATAGCGGGGCGCGACCAAGAGACCCAGTACTTC. Translated: CASSFEIAGRDQETQYF.

Note on this clone: Other DNA sequences of this sample code for an identical CDR3. This chain links TRBV5-1 with TRBJ1-3; TRBD1 might be the D (5 bases). The germline V and J ends were trimmed by 0 bases and 1 base, with 8 bases remaining between them. Per the germline V gene, CDR1 is SGHRS and CDR2 is YFSETQ. There are 15 residues in the CDR3. This CDR3 reads CASSLAGASGNTIYF. CDR3 nucleotides: TGCGCCAGCAGCTTGGCCGGGGCTTCTGGAAACACCATATATTTT.

This chain joins TRBV7-3 and TRBJ2-1, with 11 nucleotides matching TRBD1. CDR1 is SGHTA, CDR2 FQGTGA, per germline. After removal of 5 bases from V and 7 bases from J, the junction contained 7 bases not matched to a gene. This CDR3 is 15 amino acids long. CDR3 sequence: CASSPGQGAPNEQFF. For the CDR3, the DNA is TGTGCCAGCAGCCCCGGACAGGGGGCGCCTAATGAGCAGTTCTTC.

The chain employs TRBV24-1 and TRBJ2-3; 8 bases agree with TRBD1. CDR1 is KGHDR and CDR2 is SFDVKD in the germline V gene. After removal of 4 bases from V and 0 bases from J, the junction contained 11 bases not matched to a gene. The length of the CDR3 is 18 residues. The CDR3 reads CATSDPLPRGPSTDTQYF. The CDR3 nucleotides are TGTGCCACCAGTGACCCGCTCCCCAGGGGGCCTAGCACAGATACGCAGTATTTT.

This chain links TRBV6-2 or TRBV6-3 with TRBJ2-7; D is uncertain. Deletions cut 6 bases from V and 3 bases from J, with 9 bases between. CDR1 is MNHEY and CDR2 is SVGEGT in the germline V gene. This CDR3 region has 12 residues. This CDR3 is CASSPMGYEQYF. The DNA of the CDR3 is TGTGCCAGCAGCCCTATGGGCTACGAGCAGTACTTC.

This chain connects TRBV18 to TRBJ2-7, with TRBD2 identical over 11 bases. Germline trimming cut 6 bases from V and 4 bases from J; bases unmatched to any gene: 5. CDR3 length: 14 amino acids. Germline loops: CDR1 KGHSH, CDR2 LQKENI. For the CDR3, the DNA is TGTGCCAGCTCCCAACTAGCGGGAGTTTACGAGCAGTACTTC. Protein: CASSQLAGVYEQYF.

The rearrangement joins TRBV28 to TRBJ2-7; D tentatively reads TRBD1 or TRBD2 (5 bases each). Trimming removed 8 bases from V and 4 bases from J, with 18 bases in between. The CDR3 spans 14 residues. Looked up from germline, CDR1 is MDHEN and CDR2 is SYDVKM. As DNA, the CDR3 is TGTGCCAGCGTGGGGTATGGGGGTAGGTACGAGCAGTACTTC. This encodes CASVGYGGRYEQYF.

The chain couples TRBV2 to TRBJ2-5; D not certain. Germline assignment: CDR1 SNHLY and CDR2 FYNNEI. The germline V and J ends were trimmed by 3 bases and 5 bases, with 10 bases remaining between them. CDR3 length: 13 amino acids. The chain's CDR3 is CASSDGIAETQYF. The DNA of the CDR3 is TGTGCCAGCAGTGACGGCATCGCGGAGACCCAGTACTTC.

The V gene is TRBV2, the J gene TRBJ1-4; D is undetermined. With 6 bases removed from V and 5 bases from J, the gap between germline ends came to 7 bases. This CDR3 comprises 12 residues. Per germline, CDR1 SNHLY and CDR2 FYNNEI. The CDR3 DNA follows: TGTGCCAGCAGGGACGGGAATGAAAAACTGTTTTTT. This encodes CASRDGNEKLFF.

The V gene is TRBV10-3, the J gene TRBJ2-1; maybe TRBD2 (8 bases). Germline V gene lookup returns CDR1 ENHRY and CDR2 SYGVKD. CDR3 length: 12 residues. Trimming shortened V by 10 bases and J by 10 bases, and 17 bases separated the two germline ends. The CDR3: CATGGDSFEQFF. CDR3 coding DNA: TGTGCCACCGGGGGGGACAGTTTCGAGCAGTTCTTC.

V usage is TRBV6-5 and J usage is TRBJ2-1; no reliable D call. The germline CDR1 and CDR2 sequences are MNHEY and SVGAGI. Trimming cost V 4 bases and J 1 base, with 8 bases left between them. The CDR3 consists of 14 residues. CDR3 region: CASSSLRSYNEQFF. The CDR3 bases are TGTGCCAGCAGTTCCCTTAGGTCCTACAATGAGCAGTTCTTC.

The chain employs TRBV7-9 and TRBJ1-4; weak D call: TRBD1 (6 bases). The germline CDR1 and CDR2 sequences are SEHNR and FQNEAQ (reference sequence). The CDR3 loop spans 17 amino acids. V lost 3 bases, J lost 5 bases, and 19 bases lay in between. The CDR3 protein is CASSFQGRGQGNEKLFF. The CDR3 region has the DNA TGTGCCAGCAGCTTCCAGGGGCGGGGCCAGGGGAATGAAAAACTGTTTTTT. Full variable domain (rest looked up from reference TRBV7-9 and TRBJ1-4): DTGVSQNPRHKITKRGQNVTFRCDPISEHNRLYWYRQTLGQGPEFLTYFQNEAQLEKSRLLSDRFSAERPKGSFSTLEIQRTEQGDSAMYLCASSFQGRGQGNEKLFFGSGTQLSVL.

V and J are TRBV19 and TRBJ1-4; perhaps TRBD1 as D (5 bases). Germline V gives CDR1 LNHDA, CDR2 SQIVND (reference sequence). V lost 3 bases and J 4 bases, leaving 12 bases between the germline ends. The length of the CDR3 is 15 residues. The CDR3 reads CASSIPATVNEKLFF. The CDR3 DNA reads as TGTGCCAGTAGTATTCCAGCGACAGTTAATGAAAAACTGTTTTTT.

V and J are TRBV4-2 and TRBJ2-1; 7 nucleotides match TRBD2. Germline loops: CDR1 LGHNA, CDR2 YNFKEQ. The CDR3 extends over 13 amino acids. With 4 bases clipped from V and 9 bases from J, the junction kept 6 bases outside the gene matches. The CDR3 DNA is TGTGCCAGCAGCCCCGGGGGGAGTAGTGAGCAGTTCTTC. Its protein is CASSPGGSSEQFF.